This T cell receptor beta chain stems from a study of blood T cells in healthy people across ages. Trimming took 2 bases from V and 7 from J, leaving 14 bases between them. The V gene's germline CDR1 is DFQATT and CDR2 SNEGSKA (reference sequence). CDR3 length: 14 amino acids. Study outcomes and limitations: Bulk PBMC profiling left naive and antigen-experienced comparisons inconclusive. With age, beta diversity per million T cells declined roughly linearly, significantly by 40.

This clonotype has ten or more counts. Its antigen is not identified. Aged about 6 to 90, donors were systemically healthy Caucasians from Russia. With a J-beta primer mix and a sample-barcoded 5' primer, a second PCR ran about 6 to 11 cycles. In TCRdb, the 5' RACE reads were re-called with MiXCR into one record per CDR3 protein. The repertoire holds 590,000 or so distinct CDR3 sequences, with about 30% as singletons. Sequencing was done on a sample of blood. The receptor was derived from a woman aged 80 or over in good health. The chain employs TRBV20-1 and TRBJ1-4; possibly TRBD1 for D (6 bases). The CDR3 bases are TGCAGTGCTAGACCCCACAGGGACATTGAAAAACTGTTTTTT. It specifies CSARPHRDIEKLFF.